This record covers a single T cell receptor beta chain. CDR1 and CDR2 (germline): SNHLY, FYNNEI. The CDR3 has 15 amino acids. The germline V and J ends were trimmed by 5 bases and 4 bases, with 16 bases remaining between them. Per the original data handling: By means of reference gene primer amplification, nucleated cell counts were estimated. The repertoire was sequenced with immunoSEQ multiplex PCR; TCRdb's copy has only in-frame clones and lacks some. V and J calls and clone size come straight from that table; D and trimming were deduced from the DNA. The table lists 240,000 or so clones, 70% to 85% of them singletons. These data come from a study of blood T cell repertoires in COVID-19. Study-wide background: Sample material is recorded as cDNA or gDNA derived from T cells, B-cell-depleted T cells, or PBMCs.

This TCR was recovered from a woman at least 80 years old with acute or convalescent COVID-19. The sequencing sample was made of peripheral blood. V usage is TRBV2 and J usage is TRBJ2-3; D is possibly TRBD2 (6 bases). In nucleotides, the CDR3 is TGTGCCAGCAGTCGGGCACACGGCGGGGCAGATACGCAGTATTTT. Protein sequence: CASSRAHGGADTQYF.